Below are 32 T cell receptor beta chains sequenced from a single sample in a study of OX40 agonist ivuxolimab in advanced cancers. The library was produced with the immunoSEQ multiplex PCR assay. Sourced from immuneACCESS, this table was stored by TCRdb with only in-frame sequences that have V and J called. A share of the clones is absent; for the studies checked, an unresolved V gene accounts for under half, and the remainder has no known explanation. The sample table holds 50,000 to 55,000 clones, of which 87% were seen once. The top ten clonotypes cover approximately 2% of the sample. The sample here was CD4+ or CD8+ T cells sorted from blood, taken in a trial of the OX40 agonist ivuxolimab. The source is an adult with an advanced solid tumor such as melanoma, head and neck, liver or kidney cancer.

This chain connects TRBV9 to TRBJ2-7; 9 nucleotides agree with TRBD1. Germline CDR1 SGDLS, CDR2 YYNGEE. J was trimmed by 3 bases and V by 0 bases; bases with no gene match: 4. This CDR3 has 15 residues. The CDR3 is CASSVGGDRDYEQYF. CDR3 nucleotide sequence: TGTGCCAGCAGCGTAGGGGGGGACAGGGACTACGAGCAGTACTTC.

J is TRBJ2-1 and V is TRBV28, with 8 bases aligning to TRBD2. The CDR3 totals 16 residues. The ends lost 5 bases at V and 4 bases at J; junction bases unmatched: 10. Germline V gives CDR1 MDHEN, CDR2 SYDVKM. CDR3 loop: CASSSRFTSGYNEQFF. CDR3 sequence (DNA): TGTGCCAGCAGTAGCCGGTTCACTAGCGGTTACAATGAGCAGTTCTTC.

The rearrangement uses TRBV14 and TRBJ2-1; D is ambiguous. CDR3 length: 12 residues. Germline assignment: CDR1 SGHDN and CDR2 FVKESK. The V end lost 4 bases, the J end lost 4 bases, and 5 bases lay between the germline ends. The CDR3 loop reads CASSPRYNEQFF. CDR3 nucleotide sequence: TGTGCCAGCAGCCCGAGGTACAATGAGCAGTTCTTC.

V and J are TRBV7-2 and TRBJ2-7, with D perhaps matching TRBD1 or TRBD2 (5 bases each). The CDR3 totals 13 residues. V shed 5 bases and J shed 2 bases, with 10 bases lying between them. Germline V gene data show CDR1 as SGHTA and CDR2 as FQGNSA. CDR3 coding DNA: TGTGCCAGCAGCAGGGACGAGACCTACGAGCAGTACTTC. Translated: CASSRDETYEQYF.

The J gene is TRBJ1-2, the V gene TRBV4-2, with unresolved D. CDR1 LGHNA and CDR2 YNFKEQ come from the germline V gene. V was trimmed by 2 bases and J by 0 bases, leaving 7 bases between them. The CDR3 spans 14 residues. CDR3 loop: CASSQSVANYGYTF. The CDR3 DNA sequence: TGTGCCAGCAGCCAATCGGTTGCTAACTATGGCTACACCTTC.

V is TRBV27 and J is TRBJ2-3; D not certain. Germline V gene sequence: CDR1 MNHEY, CDR2 SMNVEV (reference sequence). V lost 4 bases, J lost 6 bases, and 20 bases lay in between. CDR3 length: 16 amino acids. The CDR3 DNA is TGTGCCAGCAGTTCCCCAGTGGGCCGTGGACGCGATACGCAGTATTTT. It specifies CASSSPVGRGRDTQYF.

The rearrangement uses TRBV6-5 and TRBJ1-4; D gene uncertain. Trimming stripped 5 bases from V and 1 base from J, with 2 bases between. CDR3 length: 12 amino acids. CDR1 and CDR2 from the germline V gene are MNHEY and SVGAGI. The chain's CDR3 is CASSRTNEKLFF. CDR3 sequence (DNA): TGTGCCAGCAGTCGAACTAATGAAAAACTGTTTTTT.

The V gene is TRBV28, the J gene TRBJ1-4; 8 bases line up with TRBD1. The CDR3 extends over 13 amino acids. The V gene end was trimmed by 6 bases and the J gene end by 8 bases; junction bases not matched to a gene: 5. The V gene's germline CDR1 is MDHEN and CDR2 SYDVKM. The CDR3 coding sequence is TGTGCCAGCAGCTCAGGGGGCCGGGAAAAACTGTTTTTT. The encoded protein is CASSSGGREKLFF.

V usage is TRBV4-3 and J usage is TRBJ2-1, with D maybe TRBD1 (5 bases). Trimming stripped 0 bases from V and 9 bases from J, with 15 bases between. CDR1 is LGHNA and CDR2 is YSLEER in the germline V gene. CDR3 length equals 15 residues. The CDR3 protein is CASSQDQGGFFEQFF. DNA for the CDR3: TGCGCCAGCAGCCAAGATCAGGGCGGATTCTTTGAGCAGTTCTTC.

This clone was found once. The V and J genes are TRBV6-5 and TRBJ1-5; 9 nucleotides agree with TRBD1. CDR1 and CDR2 from the germline V gene are MNHEY and SVGAGI. Germline trimming cut 0 bases from V and 4 bases from J; bases unmatched to any gene: 1. The CDR3 has 15 residues. The DNA for the CDR3 is TGTGCCAGCAGTTACTCGACAGGGGGTAATCAGCCCCAGCATTTT. It is translated as CASSYSTGGNQPQHF.

This chain uses TRBV19 with TRBJ2-1; 9 bases align to TRBD1. CDR1 and CDR2 from the germline V gene are LNHDA and SQIVND (reference sequence). Trimming at V came to 7 bases and at J to 5 bases, leaving 9 bases not matched to a gene. This CDR3 comprises 15 residues. Here the CDR3 DNA reads TGTGCCAGTACCCTGGGGGGGACAGGGCACAATGAGCAGTTCTTC. Protein: CASTLGGTGHNEQFF. Variable domain in full (rest from reference TRBV19 and TRBJ2-1): DGGITQSPKYLFRKEGQNVTLSCEQNLNHDAMYWYRQDPGQGLRLIYYSQIVNDFQKGDIAEGYSVSREKKESFPLTVTSAQKNPTAFYLCASTLGGTGHNEQFFGPGTRLTVL.

The chain has TRBV4-3 and TRBJ1-3; a possible D gene is TRBD1 (5 bases). The CDR3 is 16 amino acids. CDR1 LGHNA and CDR2 YSLEER come from the germline V gene. Trimming shortened V by 5 bases and J by 3 bases, and 17 bases separated the two germline ends. This CDR3 reads CASSDRSRGGGNTIYF. DNA of the CDR3: TGCGCCAGCAGCGATAGGTCCCGCGGGGGTGGAAACACCATATATTTT.

This clone has a handful of counts. The CDR3 bases are TGTGCCAGCAGCTTGTCATGGGACAGCGAAAAACTGTTTTTT. This codes for CASSLSWDSEKLFF. V usage is TRBV5-8 and J usage is TRBJ1-4, with 7 bases matching TRBD1. The germline V gene encodes CDR1 SGHTS and CDR2 YDEGEE. The ends lost 1 base at V and 8 bases at J; junction bases unmatched: 5. The CDR3 spans 14 residues.

The CDR3 sequence is CASRRVSGTGSYEQYF. The CDR3 DNA reads TGTGCCAGCAGGCGAGTCTCCGGGACAGGGAGTTACGAGCAGTACTTC. V is TRBV27 and J is TRBJ2-7; 9 bases are shared with TRBD1. V trimming: 6 bases; J trimming: 4 bases; junction bases outside the gene matches: 13. In germline, CDR1 is MNHEY, CDR2 SMNVEV (reference sequence). The CDR3 has 16 residues.

The rearrangement uses TRBV27 and TRBJ1-1; maybe TRBD1 (5 bases). Trimming took off 5 bases at V and 1 base at J, with 20 bases between the two ends. CDR1 is MNHEY and CDR2 is SMNVEV in the germline V gene (reference sequence). CDR3 size: 17 residues. Written as DNA, the CDR3 is TGTGCCAGCAGTCCCCTAATGGGGGTGGTAGCGAACACTGAAGCTTTCTTT. As protein: CASSPLMGVVANTEAFF.

This chain joins TRBV10-3 and TRBJ1-1, with no clear D. Germline-derived CDR1 and CDR2 are ENHRY and SYGVKD. CDR3 size: 13 residues. V shed 8 bases and J shed 4 bases, with 14 bases lying between them. DNA of the CDR3: TGTGCCATCGCGGGGTATGAAGGCACTGAAGCTTTCTTT. The encoded protein is CAIAGYEGTEAFF.

J is TRBJ1-3 and V is TRBV19; possible D gene TRBD1, 6 bases. The CDR3 extends over 19 amino acids. Per germline, CDR1 LNHDA and CDR2 SQIVND (reference sequence). With 3 bases removed from V and 0 bases from J, the gap between germline ends came to 21 bases. CDR3 sequence (DNA): TGTGCCAGTAGTATCAAGGTCGGGGGCAGGAACTTCTCTGGAAACACCATATATTTT. It encodes CASSIKVGGRNFSGNTIYF.

The chain joins TRBV7-2 to TRBJ2-7, with 9 bases fitting TRBD2. The germline V gene has CDR1 SGHTA and CDR2 FQGNSA. This CDR3 has 19 amino acids. V lost 5 bases, J lost 8 bases, and 25 bases stayed unmatched. CDR3: CASSPSPYRRTSATNKQYF. DNA for the CDR3: TGTGCCAGCAGCCCATCTCCCTACCGAAGGACTAGCGCCACTAACAAGCAGTACTTC.

Relative to its sample, this clone is medium-sized (0.01 to 0.1%). Here the CDR3 reads CASSLVAALGTEAFF. In DNA, the CDR3 is TGTGCCAGCAGCTTAGTGGCGGCCCTGGGCACTGAAGCTTTCTTT. V and J are TRBV7-9 and TRBJ1-1; no firm D call. CDR1 is SEHNR, CDR2 FQNEAQ, per germline (reference sequence). V was trimmed by 1 base and J by 4 bases, leaving 13 bases between them. The CDR3 length is 15 residues.

J is TRBJ1-2 and V is TRBV19, with 7 bases that match TRBD1. This CDR3 spans 15 amino acids. Germline CDR1 is LNHDA and CDR2 is SQIVND (reference sequence). V lost 3 bases to trimming and J lost 5 bases; unmatched junction nucleotides: 9. The CDR3 bases are TGTGCCAGTAGTATGCAGGGGGGAGTAGCTTATGGCTACACCTTC. It yields the protein CASSMQGGVAYGYTF.

V gene TRBV19 combines with J gene TRBJ1-5, with D tentatively TRBD1 (6 bases). The CDR3 has 16 amino acids. The V gene's germline CDR1 is LNHDA and CDR2 SQIVND (reference sequence). V lost 4 bases and J 1 base, leaving 14 bases between the germline ends. CDR3 protein: CASSKYRDSSNQPQHF. CDR3 DNA: TGTGCCAGTAGTAAGTACAGGGATTCGAGCAATCAGCCCCAGCATTTT.

This clone was recorded once. This chain links TRBV6-5 with TRBJ1-5; a possible D gene is TRBD1 (6 bases). The CDR3 extends over 15 amino acids. With 0 bases removed from V and 3 bases from J, the gap between germline ends came to 9 bases. The germline V gene has CDR1 MNHEY and CDR2 SVGAGI. CDR3 DNA: TGTGCCAGCAGTTACTCGGGACACAACAATCAGCCCCAGCATTTT. Its translation: CASSYSGHNNQPQHF.

V is TRBV4-1 and J is TRBJ2-5; 10 nucleotides align to TRBD2. The DNA end is a closer match to TRBJ2-7, so the J assignment may be wrong. The CDR3 contains 17 residues. Germline assignment: CDR1 MGHRA and CDR2 YSYEKL. The CDR3 reads CASSQADLGLAVHEQYF. The CDR3, as DNA: TGCGCCAGCAGCCAAGCCGATCTAGGACTAGCGGTCCACGAGCAGTACTTC.

This chain connects TRBV7-8 to TRBJ1-1, with no clear D. The ends were cut back, 1 base at V and 4 bases at J, with 13 bases in the middle. The CDR3 contains 15 residues. Germline values: CDR1 SGHVS, CDR2 FQNEAQ. CDR3 amino acids: CASSLVLLRRTEAFF. The DNA of the CDR3 is TGTGCCAGCAGCTTAGTATTATTGAGGCGCACTGAAGCTTTCTTT.

The chain joins TRBV7-2 to TRBJ2-5, with 14 bases aligning to TRBD2. The end of the DNA aligns better with TRBJ2-7, so the J call may be wrong. Per germline, CDR1 SGHTA and CDR2 FQGNSA. The CDR3 totals 15 residues. This CDR3 reads CASSRGLAGVYEQYF. The CDR3 DNA follows: TGTGCCAGCAGCCGGGGACTAGCGGGAGTGTACGAGCAGTACTTC.

This clone was seen only once. V gene TRBV19 combines with J gene TRBJ2-2; D gene unclear. V was trimmed by 1 base and J by 6 bases, leaving 9 bases between them. The V gene's germline CDR1 is LNHDA and CDR2 SQIVND (reference sequence). This CDR3 is 14 amino acids long. The CDR3 region is CASSIGVGAGELFF. CDR3 sequence (DNA): TGTGCCAGTAGTATAGGGGTTGGTGCCGGGGAGCTGTTTTTT.

The genes are TRBV5-6 and TRBJ2-7, with no clear D. V lost 0 bases and J 2 bases, leaving 15 bases between the germline ends. CDR1 and CDR2 (germline): SGHDT, YYEEEE. The CDR3 has 16 amino acids. The CDR3 region has the DNA TGTGCCAGCAGCTTGGGGGGTTTTCAGACCGCCTACGAGCAGTACTTC. Its protein is CASSLGGFQTAYEQYF.

This clone was counted a few times. The chain combines TRBV6-6 with TRBJ2-5; TRBD1 is a possible D gene (6 bases). There are 14 residues in the CDR3. The V and J ends lost 6 bases and 2 bases respectively, with 13 bases between them. The germline gives CDR1 MNHNY, CDR2 SVGAGI (reference sequence). The CDR3 loop is CASSPPGQQETQYF. The CDR3 DNA reads TGTGCCAGCAGCCCTCCGGGACAACAAGAGACCCAGTACTTC.

The rearrangement joins TRBV28 to TRBJ1-1; tentative D call: TRBD1 (5 bases). The CDR3 contains 15 residues. Trimming removed 4 bases from V and 4 bases from J, with 16 bases in between. Germline lookup yields CDR1 MDHEN and CDR2 SYDVKM. As DNA, the CDR3 is TGTGCCAGCAGTTCAAGCCTGGGTGGGGCCACTGAAGCTTTCTTT. This codes for CASSSSLGGATEAFF. Looking up the rest from reference TRBV28 and TRBJ1-1 gives the full variable domain: DVKVTQSSRYLVKRTGEKVFLECVQDMDHENMFWYRQDPGLGLRLIYFSYDVKMKEKGDIPEGYSVSREKKERFSLILESASTNQTSMYLCASSSSLGGATEAFFGQGTRLTVV.

V usage is TRBV28 and J usage is TRBJ2-7, with D perhaps TRBD1 (7 bases). The CDR3 has 15 amino acids. V dropped 5 bases and J dropped 3 bases, with 17 bases sitting between them. Germline V gene lookup returns CDR1 MDHEN and CDR2 SYDVKM. The DNA for the CDR3 is TGTGCCAGCAGTCCAGGGGGGTTAGTGGGCTACGAGCAGTACGTC. Encoded protein: CASSPGGLVGYEQYV.

This sequence joins TRBV11-1 and TRBJ1-1; D unresolved. Germline CDR1 and CDR2: SGHAT and FQDESV (reference sequence). V was trimmed by 3 bases and J by 0 bases, leaving 5 bases between them. The CDR3 is 13 residues long. The CDR3 protein is CASSLGMNTEAFF. The CDR3 nucleotides read TGTGCCAGCAGCTTGGGTATGAACACTGAAGCTTTCTTT. Supplemented by reference TRBV11-1 and TRBJ1-1, the full variable domain reads EAEVAQSPRYKITEKSQAVAFWCDPISGHATLYWYRQILGQGPELLVQFQDESVVDDSQLPKDRFSAERLKGVDSTLKIQPAELGDSAMYLCASSLGMNTEAFFGQGTRLTVV.

The V call is TRBV19, the J call TRBJ2-5; D might be TRBD2 (5 bases). V dropped 1 base and J dropped 2 bases, with 11 bases sitting between them. CDR3 length: 15 amino acids. Germline V lookup: CDR1 LNHDA, CDR2 SQIVND (reference sequence). CDR3 DNA sequence: TGTGCCAGTAGTATAGGCGGGCCCCGACAAGAGACCCAGTACTTC. Encoded protein: CASSIGGPRQETQYF.